These T cell receptor beta chains were read from a single sample in a study of technical replicates of blood from a few donors. Using immunoSEQ multiplex PCR, the repertoire was profiled, and TCRdb retains in-frame clones only, with some absent. This table has 70,000 to 85,000 clones, around 97% appearing once. Sequencing was performed on T cells isolated from PBMCs. Receptor source: a human donor in good health. Each CDR3 is given with its conserved first and last residue. Size is omitted from some rows. Given values are once, few, many or a class for expanded clones.

abundance | j_gene | v_gene | len | CDR3aa
few | TRBJ2-1 | TRBV6-4 | 15 | CASSDSSGGANEQFF
NA | TRBJ1-5 | TRBV5-4 | 14 | CASSRQGDNQPQHF
NA | TRBJ2-5 | TRBV20-1 | 11 | CSAAGMETQYF
NA | TRBJ1-1 | TRBV28 | 17 | CASSLWGYQGASTEAFF
once | TRBJ2-3 | TRBV5-1 | 15 | CASSLVGTRTDTQYF
NA | TRBJ1-3 | TRBV25-1 | 12 | CASISSGNTIYF
NA | TRBJ2-2 | TRBV27 | 16 | CASSLSGTGILGELFF
NA | TRBJ2-3 | TRBV28 | 13 | CASSSDITDTQYF
once | TRBJ1-2 | TRBV29-1 | 15 | CSVEVPGLGEYGYTF
NA | TRBJ2-2 | TRBV25-1 | 17 | CASSQSIGQTNTGELFF
NA | TRBJ2-3 | TRBV27 | 16 | CASSRRSRGAPDTQYF
NA | TRBJ2-2 | TRBV18 | 16 | CASSPPASGSGGELFF
once | TRBJ2-2 | TRBV6-4 | 15 | CASSAGLADTGELFF
NA | TRBJ2-7 | TRBV11-3 | 19 | CASSSSTGGNSRSSYEQYF
NA | TRBJ1-1 | TRBV6-6 | 13 | CASSFTGSTEAFF
once | TRBJ1-5 | TRBV28 | 13 | CASSLGGAPTQHF
NA | TRBJ2-7 | TRBV28 | 13 | CASSRGLSYEQYF
NA | TRBJ1-5 | TRBV5-1 | 16 | CASSLAPGVGNQPQHF
NA | TRBJ2-4 | TRBV5-1 | 19 | CASSLGDSFEGLAKNIQYF
NA | TRBJ1-2 | TRBV6-5 | 13 | CASSYSTVYGYTF
NA | TRBJ2-7 | TRBV5-4 | 15 | CASSGGGLAGYEQYF
NA | TRBJ2-2 | TRBV5-1 | 17 | CASSPRLAGGPTGELFF
NA | TRBJ2-7 | TRBV2 | 13 | CASGTGDSYEQYF
NA | TRBJ1-1 | TRBV10-3 | 15 | CAIKSREGGNTEAFF
NA | TRBJ2-7 | TRBV6-6 | 14 | CASSLQGARYEQYF
NA | TRBJ2-3 | TRBV5-1 | 13 | CASSLVGTDTQYF
NA | TRBJ2-5 | TRBV19 | 18 | CASSISGTSGGTQETQYF
NA | TRBJ2-3 | TRBV5-1 | 15 | CASSFGTGGTDTQYF
NA | TRBJ2-7 | TRBV28 | 14 | CASFPGQGTYEQYF
NA | TRBJ1-4 | TRBV6-5 | 13 | CASGRGRSEKLFF
NA | TRBJ2-3 | TRBV19 | 14 | CASATSGNTDTQYF
NA | TRBJ1-2 | TRBV25-1 | 13 | CASSLHGGYGYTF
NA | TRBJ1-1 | TRBV19 | 14 | CASSIQHMNTEAFF
NA | TRBJ1-3 | TRBV25-1 | 11 | CASSLRDTIYF
NA | TRBJ1-2 | TRBV4-1 | 14 | CASSQTRGNYGYTF
NA | TRBJ1-1 | TRBV6-4 | 12 | CASSAKNTEAFF
NA | TRBJ1-2 | TRBV6-5 | 15 | CASSRPGGGFYGYTF